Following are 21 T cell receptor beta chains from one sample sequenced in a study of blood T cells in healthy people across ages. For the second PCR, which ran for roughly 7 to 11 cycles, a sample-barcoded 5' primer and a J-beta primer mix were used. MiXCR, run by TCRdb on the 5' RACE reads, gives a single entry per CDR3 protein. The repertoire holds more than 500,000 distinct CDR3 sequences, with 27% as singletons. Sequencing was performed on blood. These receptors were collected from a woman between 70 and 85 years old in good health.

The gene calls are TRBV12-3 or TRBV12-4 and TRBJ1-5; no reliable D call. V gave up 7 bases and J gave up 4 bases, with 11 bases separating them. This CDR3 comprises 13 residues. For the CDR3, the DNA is TGTGCCAGCACCTTGGGTGGGAATCAGCCCCAGCATTTT. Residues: CASTLGGNQPQHF.

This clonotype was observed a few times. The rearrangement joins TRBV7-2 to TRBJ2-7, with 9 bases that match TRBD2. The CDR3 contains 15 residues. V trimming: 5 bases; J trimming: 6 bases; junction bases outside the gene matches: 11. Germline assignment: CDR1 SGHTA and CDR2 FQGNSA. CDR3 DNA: TGTGCCAGCAGCCCTAGGGTAGCTAGCGGGGTCGAGCAGTACTTC. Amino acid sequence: CASSPRVASGVEQYF.

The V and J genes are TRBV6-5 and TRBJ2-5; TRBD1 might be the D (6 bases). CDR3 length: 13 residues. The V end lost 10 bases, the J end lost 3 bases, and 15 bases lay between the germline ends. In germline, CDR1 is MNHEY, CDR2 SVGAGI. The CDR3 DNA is TGTGCCACTCAAAGGGACACCAAAGAGACCCAGTACTTC. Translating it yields CATQRDTKETQYF.

CDR3 residues: CASSSLRGSYEQYF. The DNA for the CDR3 is TGTGCCAGCAGCTCCCTTCGGGGCTCCTACGAGCAGTACTTC. The chain links TRBV7-6 to TRBJ2-7, with D tentatively TRBD2 (5 bases). Trimming took off 4 bases at V and 0 bases at J, with 10 bases between the two ends. The length of the CDR3 is 14 residues. Germline loops: CDR1 SGHVS, CDR2 FNYEAQ. Full variable domain (outside the CDR3, taken from reference TRBV7-6 and TRBJ2-7): GAGVSQSPRYKVTKRGQDVALRCDPISGHVSLYWYRQALGQGPEFLTYFNYEAQQDKSGLPNDRFSAERPEGSISTLTIQRTEQRDSAMYRCASSSLRGSYEQYFGPGTRLTVT.

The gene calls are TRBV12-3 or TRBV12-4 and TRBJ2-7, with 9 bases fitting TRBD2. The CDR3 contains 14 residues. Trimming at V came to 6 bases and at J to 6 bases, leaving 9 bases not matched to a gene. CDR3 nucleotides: TGTGCCAGCAGGACTAGCGGTAGTTTCGGCGAGCAGTACTTC. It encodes CASRTSGSFGEQYF.

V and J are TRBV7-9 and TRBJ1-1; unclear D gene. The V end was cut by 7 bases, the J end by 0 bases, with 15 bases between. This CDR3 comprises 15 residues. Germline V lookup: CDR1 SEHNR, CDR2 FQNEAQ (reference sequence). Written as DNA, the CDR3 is TGTGCCAGCATCCCTGGGGAGTCCATGAACACTGAAGCTTTCTTT. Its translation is CASIPGESMNTEAFF.

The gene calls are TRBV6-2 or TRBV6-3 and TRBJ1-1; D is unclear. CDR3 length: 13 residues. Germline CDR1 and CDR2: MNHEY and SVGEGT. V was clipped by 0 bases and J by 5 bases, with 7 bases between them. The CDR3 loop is CASSYSPRTEAFF. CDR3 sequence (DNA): TGTGCCAGCAGTTACTCGCCGAGGACTGAAGCTTTCTTT.

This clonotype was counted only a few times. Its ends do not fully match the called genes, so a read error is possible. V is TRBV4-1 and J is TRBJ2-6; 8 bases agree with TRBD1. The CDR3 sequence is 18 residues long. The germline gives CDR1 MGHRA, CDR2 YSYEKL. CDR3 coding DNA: TGCGCCGGCAGGGGGTCCGGGACAGGAGACTCTGGGGCCAACGTCCTGACTTTC. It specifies CAGRGSGTGDSGANVLTF.

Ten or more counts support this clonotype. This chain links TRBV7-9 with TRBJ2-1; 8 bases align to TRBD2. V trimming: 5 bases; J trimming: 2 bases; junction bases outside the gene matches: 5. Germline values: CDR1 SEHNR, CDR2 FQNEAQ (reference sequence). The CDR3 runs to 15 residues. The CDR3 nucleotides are TGTGCCAGCAGCCCCAGCGGGGGCCCCTACAATGAGCAGTTCTTC. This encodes CASSPSGGPYNEQFF.

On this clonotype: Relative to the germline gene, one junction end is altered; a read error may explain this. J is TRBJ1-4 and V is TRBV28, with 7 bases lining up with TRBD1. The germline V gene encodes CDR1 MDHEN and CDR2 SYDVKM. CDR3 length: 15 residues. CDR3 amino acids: CACSLGQVLGGKLFF. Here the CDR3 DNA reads TGTGCCTGCAGTTTAGGACAGGTCCTAGGGGGAAAACTGTTTTTT.

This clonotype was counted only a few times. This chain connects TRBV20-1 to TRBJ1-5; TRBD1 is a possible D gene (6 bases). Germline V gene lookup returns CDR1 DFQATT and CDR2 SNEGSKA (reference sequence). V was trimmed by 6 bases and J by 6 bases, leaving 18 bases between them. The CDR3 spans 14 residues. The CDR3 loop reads CSASRGGLSQPQHF. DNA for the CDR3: TGCAGTGCGAGCAGAGGGGGTTTAAGTCAGCCCCAGCATTTT.

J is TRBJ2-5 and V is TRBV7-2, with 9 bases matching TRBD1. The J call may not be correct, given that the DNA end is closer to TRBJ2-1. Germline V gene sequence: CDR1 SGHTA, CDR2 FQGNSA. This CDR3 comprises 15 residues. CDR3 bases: TGTGCCAGCAGCTTATACGACAGGGGGGGAAATGAGCAGTTCTTC. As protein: CASSLYDRGGNEQFF.

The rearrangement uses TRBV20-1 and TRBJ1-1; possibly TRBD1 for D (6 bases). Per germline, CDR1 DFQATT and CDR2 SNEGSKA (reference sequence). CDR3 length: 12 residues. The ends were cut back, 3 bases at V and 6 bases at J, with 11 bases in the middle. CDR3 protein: CSASQGKSEAFF. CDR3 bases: TGCAGTGCTAGCCAGGGGAAATCTGAAGCTTTCTTT.

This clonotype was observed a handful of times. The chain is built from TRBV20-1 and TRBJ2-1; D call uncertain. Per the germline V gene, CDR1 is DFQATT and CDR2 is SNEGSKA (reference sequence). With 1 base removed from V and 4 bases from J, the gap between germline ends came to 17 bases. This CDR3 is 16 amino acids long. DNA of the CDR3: TGCAGTGCTAGAGGGTTATCTAGTTCTTCATACAATGAGCAGTTCTTC. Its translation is CSARGLSSSSYNEQFF.

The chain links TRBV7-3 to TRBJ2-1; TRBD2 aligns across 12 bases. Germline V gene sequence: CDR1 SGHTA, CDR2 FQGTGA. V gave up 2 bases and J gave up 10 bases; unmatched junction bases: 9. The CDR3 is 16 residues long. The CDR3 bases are TGTGCCAGCAGCTTACTTGGGACTAGCGGGTACGGGGAGCAGTTCTTC. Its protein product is CASSLLGTSGYGEQFF.

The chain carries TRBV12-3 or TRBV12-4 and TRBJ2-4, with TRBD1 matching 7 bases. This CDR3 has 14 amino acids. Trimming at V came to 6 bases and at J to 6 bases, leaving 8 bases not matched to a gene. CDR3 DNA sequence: TGTGCCAGCAGCATAAGACAGGGCCTAAACATTCAGTACTTC. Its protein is CASSIRQGLNIQYF.

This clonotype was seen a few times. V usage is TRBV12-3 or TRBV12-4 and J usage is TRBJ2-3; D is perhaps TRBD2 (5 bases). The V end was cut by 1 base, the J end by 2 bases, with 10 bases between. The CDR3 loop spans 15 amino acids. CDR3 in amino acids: CASSLGGENTDTQYF. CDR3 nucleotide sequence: TGTGCCAGCAGTTTAGGGGGAGAAAACACAGATACGCAGTATTTT.

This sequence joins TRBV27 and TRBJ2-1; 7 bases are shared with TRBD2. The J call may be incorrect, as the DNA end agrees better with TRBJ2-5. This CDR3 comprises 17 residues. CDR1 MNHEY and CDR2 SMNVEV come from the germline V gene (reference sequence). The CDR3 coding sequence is TGTGCCAGCAGTTTAAAGGCCGGGGGGAGAGGAAGGGAGACCCAGTACTTC. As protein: CASSLKAGGRGRETQYF.

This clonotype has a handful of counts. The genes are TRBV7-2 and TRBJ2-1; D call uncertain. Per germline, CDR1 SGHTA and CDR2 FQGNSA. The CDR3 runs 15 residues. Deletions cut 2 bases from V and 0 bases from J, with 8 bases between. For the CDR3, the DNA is TGTGCCAGCAGCTTACAGGTAGTCTCCTACAATGAGCAGTTCTTC. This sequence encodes CASSLQVVSYNEQFF.

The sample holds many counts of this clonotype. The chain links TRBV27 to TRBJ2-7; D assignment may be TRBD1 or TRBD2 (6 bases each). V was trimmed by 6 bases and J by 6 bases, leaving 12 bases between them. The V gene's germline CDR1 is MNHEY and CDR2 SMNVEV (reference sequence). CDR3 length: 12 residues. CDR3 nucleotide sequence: TGTGCCAGCAGAGTCAGGGGAGGCGAGCAGTACTTC. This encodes CASRVRGGEQYF.

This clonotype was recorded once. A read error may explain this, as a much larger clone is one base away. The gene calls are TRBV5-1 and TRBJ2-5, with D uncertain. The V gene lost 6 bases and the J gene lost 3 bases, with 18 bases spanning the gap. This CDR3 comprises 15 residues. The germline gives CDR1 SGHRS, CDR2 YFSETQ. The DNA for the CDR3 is TGCGCCAGCACCAGCCTTATGGGTCCCGAAGAGACCCAGTACTTC. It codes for CASTSLMGPEETQYF.